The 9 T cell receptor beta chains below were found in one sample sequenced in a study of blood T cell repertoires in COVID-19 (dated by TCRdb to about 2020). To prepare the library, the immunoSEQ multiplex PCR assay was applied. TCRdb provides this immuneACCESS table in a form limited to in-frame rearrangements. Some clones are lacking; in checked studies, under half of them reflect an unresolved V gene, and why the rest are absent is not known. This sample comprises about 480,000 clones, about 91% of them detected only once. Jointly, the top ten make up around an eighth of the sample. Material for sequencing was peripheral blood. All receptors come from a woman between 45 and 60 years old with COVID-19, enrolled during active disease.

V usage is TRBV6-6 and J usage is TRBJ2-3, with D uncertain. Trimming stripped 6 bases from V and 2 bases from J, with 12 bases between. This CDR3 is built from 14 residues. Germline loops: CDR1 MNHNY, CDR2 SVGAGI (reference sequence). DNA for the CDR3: TGTGCCAGCAGGGAGACTTCTCTCACAGATACGCAGTATTTT. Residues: CASRETSLTDTQYF.

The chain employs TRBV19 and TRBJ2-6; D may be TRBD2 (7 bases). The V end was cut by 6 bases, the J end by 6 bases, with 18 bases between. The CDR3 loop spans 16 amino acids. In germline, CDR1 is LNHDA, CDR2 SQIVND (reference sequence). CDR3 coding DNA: TGTGCCAGTAGCTGGGGAGGGGGACGGTCGGCCAACGTCCTGACTTTC. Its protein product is CASSWGGGRSANVLTF.

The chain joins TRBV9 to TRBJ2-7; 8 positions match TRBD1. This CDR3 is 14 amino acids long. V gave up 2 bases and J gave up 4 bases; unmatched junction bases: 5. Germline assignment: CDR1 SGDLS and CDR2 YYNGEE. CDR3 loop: CASSVETGAYEQYF. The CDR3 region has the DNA TGTGCCAGCAGCGTCGAGACAGGGGCTTACGAGCAGTACTTC.

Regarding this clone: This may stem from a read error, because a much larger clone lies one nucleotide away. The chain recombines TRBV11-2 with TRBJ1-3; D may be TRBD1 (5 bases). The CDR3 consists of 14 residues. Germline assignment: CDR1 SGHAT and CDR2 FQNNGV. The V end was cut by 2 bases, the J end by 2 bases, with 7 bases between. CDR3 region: CASSLPGTGNTIYF. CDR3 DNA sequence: TGTGCCAGCAGCTTACCAGGGACTGGAAACACCATATATTTT.

CDR3 DNA: TGTGCCAGCAGCTTTAGACTAGCGGGGTACAATGAGCAGTTCTTC. Translating gives CASSFRLAGYNEQFF. V gene TRBV7-2 combines with J gene TRBJ2-1, with 11 bases aligning to TRBD2. Germline CDR1 SGHTA, CDR2 FQGNSA. Unmatched junction bases numbered 2, after V lost 3 bases and J lost 4 bases. There are 15 residues in the CDR3.

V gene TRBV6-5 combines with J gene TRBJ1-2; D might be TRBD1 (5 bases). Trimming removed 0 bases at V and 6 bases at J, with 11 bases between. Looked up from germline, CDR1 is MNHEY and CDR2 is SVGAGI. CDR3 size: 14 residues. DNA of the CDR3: TGTGCCAGCAGTTACTCGGGGAAGGGGAATGGCTACACCTTC. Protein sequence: CASSYSGKGNGYTF.

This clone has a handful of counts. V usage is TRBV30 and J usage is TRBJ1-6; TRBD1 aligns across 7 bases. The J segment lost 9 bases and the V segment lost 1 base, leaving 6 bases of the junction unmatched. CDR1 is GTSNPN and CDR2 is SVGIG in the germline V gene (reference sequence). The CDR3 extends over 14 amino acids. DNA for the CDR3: TGTGCCTGGAGTGGGACAGGTGGAGGTTCACCCCTCCACTTT. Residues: CAWSGTGGGSPLHF.

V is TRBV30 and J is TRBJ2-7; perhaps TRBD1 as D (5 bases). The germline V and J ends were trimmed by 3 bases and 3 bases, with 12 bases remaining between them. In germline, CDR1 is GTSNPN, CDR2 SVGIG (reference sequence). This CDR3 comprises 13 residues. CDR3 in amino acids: CAWSFGAGYEQYF. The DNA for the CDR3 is TGTGCCTGGAGCTTTGGGGCAGGCTACGAGCAGTACTTC.

Written as DNA, the CDR3 is TGTGCCAGCGAAGGGGTTGTGGGCGAGCAGTACTTC. Translated: CASEGVVGEQYF. V is TRBV2 and J is TRBJ2-7; a weak D match, TRBD1 (5 bases). V lost 8 bases, J lost 6 bases, and 14 bases lay in between. Germline V gives CDR1 SNHLY, CDR2 FYNNEI. The CDR3 runs to 12 residues.